The 24 T cell receptor beta chains presented below share a single source sample, sequenced in a study of early T cells in non-severe SARS-CoV-2 infection. TCRdb re-analysed the 5' RACE reads in MiXCR, keeping a single row per CDR3 protein. This sample has around 79,000 distinct CDR3 sequences, with about 11% found just once. The specimen comprised whole blood, sampled at baseline. The receptors shown here come from an adult who was a healthcare worker with PCR-confirmed SARS-CoV-2 infection or an uninfected control (not recorded which).

This clonotype was seen ten or more times. The rearrangement uses TRBV27 and TRBJ2-7, with TRBD2 matching 7 bases. V trimming: 5 bases; J trimming: 3 bases; junction bases outside the gene matches: 7. Germline CDR1 is MNHEY and CDR2 is SMNVEV (reference sequence). The CDR3 sequence is 14 residues long. CDR3 sequence reads: CASSPTTGGYEQYF. CDR3 coding DNA: TGTGCCAGCAGTCCAACAACGGGAGGCTACGAGCAGTACTTC.

The chain joins TRBV27 to TRBJ2-5; a weak D match, TRBD2 (5 bases). With 4 bases removed from V and 5 bases from J, the gap between germline ends came to 17 bases. CDR3 length equals 15 residues. Germline assignment: CDR1 MNHEY and CDR2 SMNVEV (reference sequence). Here the CDR3 DNA reads TGTGCCAGCAGTTCGCCCCCCGGGATCCACGAGACCCAGTACTTC. This encodes CASSSPPGIHETQYF.

Worth noting for this clonotype: The junction departs from germline at one end; a sequencing error may be responsible. The J gene is TRBJ2-2, the V gene TRBV10-2; 8 bases are shared with TRBD2. Germline CDR1 is WSHSY and CDR2 is SAAADI. There are 14 residues in the CDR3. In DNA form, the CDR3 reads TGCGCCAGCCGTGAGGCGGGGGGCGGCGGGGAGCTGTTTTTT. This gives the protein CASREAGGGGELFF.

This clonotype was picked up a small number of times. The chain is built from TRBV6-2 or TRBV6-3 and TRBJ1-5, with D hard to call. Germline CDR1 and CDR2: MNHEY and SVGEGT. V dropped 0 bases and J dropped 4 bases, with 10 bases sitting between them. The CDR3 runs 15 residues. The CDR3 region is CASSYSIGENQPQHF. The CDR3, as DNA: TGTGCCAGCAGTTACTCGATTGGCGAGAATCAGCCCCAGCATTTT.

There are many counts of this clonotype. V gene TRBV28 combines with J gene TRBJ2-7, with a weak D call TRBD2 (5 bases). V was trimmed by 6 bases and J by 1 base, leaving 13 bases between them. The germline V gene has CDR1 MDHEN and CDR2 SYDVKM. There are 14 residues in the CDR3. The CDR3 coding sequence is TGTGCCAGCAGACTAGGACTGCGTTCCTACGAGCAGTACTTC. Translation gives CASRLGLRSYEQYF.

This clonotype showed up just a few times. The V and J genes are TRBV7-9 and TRBJ1-1; TRBD1 matches at 7 bases. CDR1 is SEHNR, CDR2 FQNEAQ, per germline (reference sequence). The ends lost 7 bases at V and 3 bases at J; junction bases unmatched: 8. The CDR3 extends over 14 amino acids. CDR3 nucleotides: TGTGCCAGCAACCCGACAGGGTTAGACACTGAAGCTTTCTTT. Protein sequence: CASNPTGLDTEAFF.

The rearrangement joins TRBV6-1 to TRBJ1-1; no clear D gene. The CDR3 sequence is 13 residues long. V lost 5 bases, J lost 3 bases, and 10 bases lay in between. From germline, CDR1 is MNHNS and CDR2 SASEGT. The CDR3 DNA is TGTGCCAGCAGTAGGGTTTGGGACACTGAAGCTTTCTTT. It yields the protein CASSRVWDTEAFF.

This clonotype was seen ten or more times. V usage is TRBV29-1 and J usage is TRBJ2-5; D gene unclear. This CDR3 has 11 amino acids. The germline V and J ends were trimmed by 3 bases and 2 bases, with 4 bases remaining between them. Germline CDR1 and CDR2: SQVTM and ANQGSEA. For the CDR3, the DNA is TGCAGCGTTGAGGAACAAGAGACCCAGTACTTC. It specifies CSVEEQETQYF.

The chain has TRBV28 and TRBJ1-5, with D unclear. The V gene's germline CDR1 is MDHEN and CDR2 SYDVKM. This CDR3 contains 13 residues. V dropped 8 bases and J dropped 2 bases, with 10 bases sitting between them. The CDR3 is CASGSRGNQPQHF. Here the CDR3 DNA reads TGTGCCAGCGGCTCTAGGGGCAATCAGCCCCAGCATTTT.

The chain links TRBV19 to TRBJ2-3; D not resolved. Trimming removed 9 bases at V and 0 bases at J, with 10 bases between. CDR1 and CDR2 (germline): LNHDA, SQIVND (reference sequence). This CDR3 region has 13 residues. CDR3: CASSQLSTDTQYF. The CDR3 DNA reads as TGTGCCAGCAGCCAGTTGAGCACAGATACGCAGTATTTT.

Ten or more counts support this clonotype. This chain uses TRBV2 with TRBJ2-1; 7 nucleotides agree with TRBD1. The CDR3 totals 11 residues. V shed 5 bases, J shed 13 bases, and the junction held 5 bases outside the gene matches. The V gene's germline CDR1 is SNHLY and CDR2 FYNNEI. The CDR3 sequence: CASSRDRSQFF. The CDR3 bases are TGTGCCAGCAGTAGGGACAGAAGTCAGTTCTTC.

This clonotype has more than one count but fewer than ten. J is TRBJ1-2 and V is TRBV14; D unresolved. The CDR3 consists of 13 residues. V dropped 0 bases and J dropped 6 bases, with 8 bases sitting between them. Per germline, CDR1 SGHDN and CDR2 FVKESK. The CDR3, as DNA: TGTGCCAGCAGCCAAGATTATAGCCATGGCTACACCTTC. The encoded protein is CASSQDYSHGYTF.

This CDR3 reads CASSSPPNTEAFF. The CDR3 DNA reads TGTGCCAGCAGCTCCCCCCCGAACACTGAAGCTTTCTTT. V and J are TRBV7-2 and TRBJ1-1, with no clear D. Germline V gene lookup returns CDR1 SGHTA and CDR2 FQGNSA. V lost 4 bases and J 1 base, leaving 7 bases between the germline ends. The CDR3 runs to 13 residues. Full variable domain (outside the CDR3, taken from reference TRBV7-2 and TRBJ1-1): GAGVSQSPSNKVTEKGKDVELRCDPISGHTALYWYRQSLGQGLEFLIYFQGNSAPDKSGLPSDRFSAERTGGSVSTLTIQRTQQEDSAVYLCASSSPPNTEAFFGQGTRLTVV.

This clonotype was seen at least ten times. The chain couples TRBV11-3 to TRBJ2-3; D not certain. CDR1 is SGHNT, CDR2 YENEEA, per germline. Trimming left V 4 bases short and J 3 bases short, with 5 bases between. The CDR3 is made up of 12 amino acids. CDR3 in DNA: TGTGCCAGCAGCTCTTTTACAGATACGCAGTATTTT. This translates into CASSSFTDTQYF.

This clonotype showed up just a few times. The V call is TRBV3-1, the J call TRBJ2-2; a possible D gene is TRBD2 (5 bases). The CDR3 sequence is 14 residues long. V was shortened by 0 bases and J by 7 bases, with 9 bases between the two germline ends. Germline loops: CDR1 LGHDT, CDR2 YNNKEL (reference sequence). The CDR3 DNA reads as TGTGCCAGCAGCCAAGATAGCCGGGGCGGGGAGCTGTTTTTT. It specifies CASSQDSRGGELFF.

This chain joins TRBV2 and TRBJ2-3; no firm D call. The V end lost 10 bases, the J end lost 0 bases, and 14 bases lay between the germline ends. CDR1 and CDR2 from the germline V gene are SNHLY and FYNNEI. The CDR3 spans 14 residues. For the CDR3, the DNA is TGTGCCACCACTCGACTGTATAGCACAGATACGCAGTATTTT. This gives the protein CATTRLYSTDTQYF. The full variable domain, with the rest looked up from reference TRBV2 and TRBJ2-3, is EPEVTQTPSHQVTQMGQEVILRCVPISNHLYFYWYRQILGQKVEFLVSFYNNEISEKSEIFDDQFSVERPDGSNFTLKIRSTKLEDSAMYFCATTRLYSTDTQYFGPGTRLTVL.

There are a few counts of this clonotype. The chain has TRBV27 and TRBJ2-7; tentative D call: TRBD2 (6 bases). V lost 3 bases and J 2 bases, leaving 23 bases between the germline ends. Germline V gene data show CDR1 as MNHEY and CDR2 as SMNVEV (reference sequence). The CDR3 is made up of 18 amino acids. The CDR3 sequence is CASSFLPRLSRETYEQYF. CDR3 nucleotide sequence: TGTGCCAGCAGTTTTCTTCCGAGACTCTCTCGGGAGACCTACGAGCAGTACTTC.

This clonotype occurred a few times. This chain connects TRBV7-3 to TRBJ1-6, with no clear D. The CDR3 loop spans 15 amino acids. V lost 5 bases and J lost 10, with 18 bases in between. In germline, CDR1 is SGHTA, CDR2 FQGTGA. The CDR3 is CASSPTGSNGSPLHF. CDR3 DNA sequence: TGTGCCAGCAGCCCCACCGGGTCAAACGGATCACCCCTCCACTTT.

The V gene is TRBV29-1, the J gene TRBJ1-1; D not resolved. The CDR3 is 13 amino acids. V lost 2 bases, J lost 4 bases, and 11 bases lay in between. The germline gives CDR1 SQVTM, CDR2 ANQGSEA. CDR3 nucleotides: TGCAGCGTTGAATCGGTTTCTGGCACTGAAGCTTTCTTT. Its protein product is CSVESVSGTEAFF.

The table lists this clonotype with many counts. The chain employs TRBV7-2 and TRBJ2-7; D tentatively reads TRBD1 or TRBD2 (6 bases each). Germline values: CDR1 SGHTA, CDR2 FQGNSA. V dropped 1 base and J dropped 2 bases, with 21 bases sitting between them. The CDR3 loop spans 18 amino acids. Here the CDR3 reads CASSLVGGGGHMTYEQYF. In DNA, the CDR3 is TGTGCCAGCAGCTTAGTCGGAGGAGGGGGGCACATGACCTACGAGCAGTACTTC.

This clonotype was recorded many times. J is TRBJ2-3 and V is TRBV12-5; TRBD2 agrees at 12 bases. Germline V gives CDR1 LGHNT, CDR2 FRNRAP. V lost 0 bases, J lost 6 bases, and 10 bases stayed unmatched. This CDR3 region has 18 residues. The CDR3 coding sequence is TGTGCTAGTGGTTTGGTCATCACTAGCGGGGGGCCGTCGGATACGCAGTATTTT. Protein sequence: CASGLVITSGGPSDTQYF.

This clonotype was recorded many times. The CDR3 sequence: CASSSYGEKLFF. CDR3 DNA sequence: TGTGCCAGCAGTTCCTATGGGGAAAAACTGTTTTTT. The rearrangement links TRBV27 to TRBJ1-4, with D unresolved. Trimming pared 4 bases from V and 8 bases from J, leaving 8 bases between. Germline V lookup: CDR1 MNHEY, CDR2 SMNVEV (reference sequence). The CDR3 covers 12 residues.

The chain couples TRBV6-6 to TRBJ2-3; 12 positions agree with TRBD2. The V gene's germline CDR1 is MNHNY and CDR2 SVGAGI (reference sequence). V was pared by 6 bases and J by 6 bases, with 10 bases of the junction left unmatched. The CDR3 loop spans 16 amino acids. The CDR3 DNA follows: TGTGCCAGCAGCACCACTAGCGGGGGGCCGGGTGATACGCAGTATTTT. Residues: CASSTTSGGPGDTQYF.

This clonotype was seen many times. The CDR3 is CAISEQGVASSGANVLTF. The DNA of the CDR3 is TGTGCCATCAGTGAACAGGGGGTCGCAAGCTCTGGGGCCAACGTCCTGACTTTC. The gene calls are TRBV10-3 and TRBJ2-6; the match to TRBD1 covers 8 bases. CDR1 ENHRY and CDR2 SYGVKD come from the germline V gene. CDR3 length equals 18 residues. Trimming at V came to 3 bases and at J to 0 bases, leaving 7 bases not matched to a gene.